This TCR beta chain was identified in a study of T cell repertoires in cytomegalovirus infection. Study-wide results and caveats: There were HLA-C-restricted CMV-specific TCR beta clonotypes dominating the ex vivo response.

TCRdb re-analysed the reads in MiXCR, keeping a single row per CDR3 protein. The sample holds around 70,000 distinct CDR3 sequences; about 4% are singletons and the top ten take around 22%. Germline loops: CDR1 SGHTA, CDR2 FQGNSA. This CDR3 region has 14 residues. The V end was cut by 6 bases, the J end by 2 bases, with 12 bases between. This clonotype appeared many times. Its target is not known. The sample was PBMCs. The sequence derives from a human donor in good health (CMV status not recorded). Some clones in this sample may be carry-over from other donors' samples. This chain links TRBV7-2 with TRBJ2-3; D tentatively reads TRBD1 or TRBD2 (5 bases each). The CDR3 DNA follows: TGTGCCAGCAGGCCGGGACCGTCCACAGATACGCAGTATTTT. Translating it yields CASRPGPSTDTQYF.